Below, one T cell receptor beta chain is given with its context. The ends were cut back, 5 bases at V and 8 bases at J, with 16 bases in the middle. Germline CDR1 and CDR2: SGHAT and FQDESV (reference sequence). There are 14 residues in the CDR3. These data originate in a study of blood T cell repertoires in COVID-19. Study details: PBMCs, B-cell-depleted T cells, or T cells were the source of the cDNA or gDNA that made up the material.

The assay was immunoSEQ multiplex PCR, and TCRdb's table has in-frame clones only and misses some. The sample includes about 60,000 clones, about nine tenths of them seen just once. The source is a human donor in a cohort sampled during active COVID-19. The sequenced sample was peripheral blood. The rearrangement joins TRBV11-1 to TRBJ2-1, with D possibly being TRBD2 (6 bases). CDR3 loop: CASSQDYRAHEQFF. The CDR3 coding sequence is TGTGCCAGCAGCCAGGACTACCGGGCCCATGAGCAGTTCTTC.